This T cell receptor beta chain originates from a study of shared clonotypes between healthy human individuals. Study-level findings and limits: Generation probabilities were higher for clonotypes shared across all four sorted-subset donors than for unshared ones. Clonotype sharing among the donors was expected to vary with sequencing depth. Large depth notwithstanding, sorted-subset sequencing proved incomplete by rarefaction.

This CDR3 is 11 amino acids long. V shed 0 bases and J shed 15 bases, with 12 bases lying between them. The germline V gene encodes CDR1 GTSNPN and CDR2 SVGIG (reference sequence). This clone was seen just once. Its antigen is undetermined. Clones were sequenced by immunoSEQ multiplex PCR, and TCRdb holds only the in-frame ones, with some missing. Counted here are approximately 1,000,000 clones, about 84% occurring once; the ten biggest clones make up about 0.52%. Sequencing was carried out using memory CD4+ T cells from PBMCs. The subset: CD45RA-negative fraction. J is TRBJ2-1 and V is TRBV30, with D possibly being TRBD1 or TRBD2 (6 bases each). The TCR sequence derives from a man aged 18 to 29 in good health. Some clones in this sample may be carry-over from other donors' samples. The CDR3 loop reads CAWSVRGPLFF. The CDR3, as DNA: TGTGCCTGGAGTGTTCGGGGGCCTCTGTTCTTC.